These 18 T cell receptor beta chains were sequenced from one sample in a study of blood T cell repertoires in COVID-19. Assay used: immunoSEQ multiplex PCR; TCRdb lists only in-frame clones, some missing. In the table there are 130,000 to 150,000 clones, about 85% of which are singletons. The specimen sequenced was peripheral blood. Receptor source: a woman in her forties with active or convalescent COVID-19.

The chain employs TRBV6-5 and TRBJ1-2, with 10 positions matching TRBD1. Germline CDR1 reads MNHEY; CDR2 reads SVGAGI. Trimming at V came to 4 bases and at J to 4 bases, leaving 6 bases not matched to a gene. The CDR3 length is 15 residues. The CDR3 sequence is CASSWRTGGLYGYTF. CDR3 coding DNA: TGTGCCAGCAGTTGGAGGACAGGGGGACTCTATGGCTACACCTTC.

The V gene is TRBV19, the J gene TRBJ1-2, with 10 bases lining up with TRBD1. Unmatched junction bases numbered 10, after V lost 0 bases and J lost 9 bases. Germline V lookup: CDR1 LNHDA, CDR2 SQIVND (reference sequence). The CDR3 has 16 amino acids. This CDR3 reads CASSIDNRDRGASYTF. Written as DNA, the CDR3 is TGTGCCAGTAGTATAGACAACCGGGACAGGGGCGCGAGCTACACCTTC.

This clone was detected once. The CDR3 region has the DNA TGTGCCAGCACCCAGGGGCAGCAAATTGGTGAGCAGTTCTTC. Translated: CASTQGQQIGEQFF. This chain joins TRBV27 and TRBJ2-1; D is perhaps TRBD1 (6 bases). In germline, CDR1 is MNHEY, CDR2 SMNVEV (reference sequence). This CDR3 contains 14 residues. Trimming left V 7 bases short and J 9 bases short, with 19 bases between.

The chain recombines TRBV7-9 with TRBJ1-4; 7 positions agree with TRBD1. CDR3 length: 16 amino acids. V shed 3 bases, J shed 6 bases, and the junction held 10 bases outside the gene matches. Germline assignment: CDR1 SEHNR and CDR2 FQNEAQ (reference sequence). The CDR3 DNA reads TGTGCCAGCAGCTTGAGAAATAGGGGGCGCGATGAAAAACTGTTTTTT. It yields the protein CASSLRNRGRDEKLFF.

The J gene is TRBJ1-1, the V gene TRBV5-5; 9 bases align to TRBD1. The CDR3 contains 14 residues. The germline CDR1 and CDR2 sequences are SGHKS and YYEKEE (reference sequence). The J segment lost 5 bases and the V segment lost 0 bases, leaving 2 bases of the junction unmatched. CDR3 bases: TGTGCCAGCAGCTTGGAACAGGGGGCGACTGAAGCTTTCTTT. Encoded protein: CASSLEQGATEAFF.

The J gene is TRBJ1-2, the V gene TRBV13; D is uncertain. Deletions cut 0 bases from V and 7 bases from J, with 15 bases between. Germline V lookup: CDR1 PRHDT, CDR2 FYEKMQ (reference sequence). The CDR3 extends over 15 amino acids. As DNA, the CDR3 is TGTGCCAGCAGCTTAGGCCGGGGAAGTTACTTTGGCTACACCTTC. It specifies CASSLGRGSYFGYTF.

The chain joins TRBV28 to TRBJ2-7; 7 nucleotides line up with TRBD1. V shed 8 bases and J 3 bases; nucleotides not matched to a gene: 10. The germline gives CDR1 MDHEN, CDR2 SYDVKM. CDR3 length: 14 amino acids. DNA of the CDR3: TGTGCCAGCCGAACCGGGACAGCCTTCTACGAGCAGTACTTC. Translating gives CASRTGTAFYEQYF.

The rearrangement links TRBV28 to TRBJ1-2, with D perhaps matching TRBD1 (6 bases). CDR1 and CDR2 from the germline V gene are MDHEN and SYDVKM. Trimming took off 7 bases at V and 4 bases at J, with 19 bases between the two ends. The CDR3 spans 15 residues. CDR3 protein: CASMERGARIYGYTF. As DNA, the CDR3 is TGTGCCAGCATGGAGCGGGGGGCAAGGATCTATGGCTACACCTTC.

The table lists this clone with a few counts. This chain uses TRBV9 with TRBJ1-2, with TRBD1 as a possible D gene (6 bases). CDR3 size: 14 residues. V lost 1 base to trimming and J lost 8 bases, with 15 bases between them. Germline values: CDR1 SGDLS, CDR2 YYNGEE. This CDR3 reads CASSVSTGTRGYTF. CDR3 sequence (DNA): TGTGCCAGCAGCGTATCAACCGGGACAAGGGGCTACACCTTC.

This chain uses TRBV28 with TRBJ1-3, with 8 bases aligning to TRBD1. CDR3 length equals 16 residues. Germline CDR1 is MDHEN and CDR2 is SYDVKM. V was pared by 6 bases and J by 3 bases, with 10 bases of the junction left unmatched. The CDR3 nucleotides are TGTGCCAGCAGCGCTTCCCAGGGGGCGAATGGAAACACCATATATTTT. Its translation: CASSASQGANGNTIYF. The entire variable domain, with the rest obtained from reference TRBV28 and TRBJ1-3, is as follows: DVKVTQSSRYLVKRTGEKVFLECVQDMDHENMFWYRQDPGLGLRLIYFSYDVKMKEKGDIPEGYSVSREKKERFSLILESASTNQTSMYLCASSASQGANGNTIYFGEGSWLTVV.

The CDR3 region is CASRTSGGYEQYF. Here the CDR3 DNA reads TGTGCCAGCAGGACTAGCGGGGGCTACGAGCAGTACTTC. The chain recombines TRBV7-2 with TRBJ2-7; TRBD2 aligns across 12 bases. Per the germline V gene, CDR1 is SGHTA and CDR2 is FQGNSA. V lost 6 bases and J lost 3; bases outside the gene matches: 0. There are 13 residues in the CDR3.

The chain recombines TRBV7-2 with TRBJ1-1, with D maybe TRBD1 (5 bases). V was pared by 2 bases and J by 2 bases, with 12 bases between. The CDR3 sequence is 15 residues long. The germline CDR1 and CDR2 sequences are SGHTA and FQGNSA. The CDR3 reads CASSLSTGINTEAFF. As DNA, the CDR3 is TGTGCCAGCAGCTTAAGTACAGGCATAAACACTGAAGCTTTCTTT.

The rearrangement uses TRBV27 and TRBJ2-3, with 11 nucleotides matching TRBD2. V shed 6 bases and J 9 bases; nucleotides not matched to a gene: 8. The germline CDR1 and CDR2 sequences are MNHEY and SMNVEV (reference sequence). The CDR3 has 14 residues. CDR3 DNA: TGTGCCAGCAGCATAGCGGGGGGGGGTCGGACGCAGTATTTT. Translating gives CASSIAGGGRTQYF.

The V and J genes are TRBV18 and TRBJ1-5; 7 nucleotides match TRBD1. The V gene end was trimmed by 6 bases and the J gene end by 7 bases; junction bases not matched to a gene: 6. The CDR3 runs to 13 residues. The V gene's germline CDR1 is KGHSH and CDR2 LQKENI. The CDR3 coding sequence is TGTGCCAGCTCCCAGGGACAGACCCAGCCCCAGCATTTT. This gives the protein CASSQGQTQPQHF.

The gene calls are TRBV27 and TRBJ2-7; the D gene is possibly TRBD1 (6 bases). Trimming took off 4 bases at V and 1 base at J, with 14 bases between the two ends. This CDR3 is 15 amino acids long. Germline lookup yields CDR1 MNHEY and CDR2 SMNVEV (reference sequence). DNA of the CDR3: TGTGCCAGCAGTTATGCAGGGACATTATCCTACGAGCAGTACTTC. Translation gives CASSYAGTLSYEQYF.

The chain joins TRBV5-1 to TRBJ1-6; D gene ambiguous. This CDR3 is 13 amino acids long. Germline-derived CDR1 and CDR2 are SGHRS and YFSETQ. V was cut by 1 base and J by 9 bases, with 8 bases left in between. CDR3 DNA sequence: TGCGCCAGCAGCTTGATGGAGCGTTCACCCCTCCACTTT. It encodes CASSLMERSPLHF.

The V and J genes are TRBV7-6 and TRBJ1-3; TRBD1 matches 8 bases. V shed 1 base and J 4 bases; nucleotides not matched to a gene: 6. The germline V gene encodes CDR1 SGHVS and CDR2 FNYEAQ. The CDR3 runs 16 residues. DNA for the CDR3: TGTGCCAGCAGCTTAGTTACAGGGGGACTCGGAAACACCATATATTTT. This sequence encodes CASSLVTGGLGNTIYF.

This clone appeared a few times. The V and J genes are TRBV29-1 and TRBJ1-1; D is perhaps TRBD1 (6 bases). The V end was cut by 4 bases, the J end by 1 base, with 10 bases between. CDR3 length: 13 residues. The germline V gene encodes CDR1 SQVTM and CDR2 ANQGSEA. CDR3 amino acids: CSVVPGQNTEAFF. The CDR3 DNA reads as TGCAGCGTTGTCCCGGGACAGAACACTGAAGCTTTCTTT.